The next 26 T cell receptor beta chains were all read from a single sample in a study of OX40 agonist ivuxolimab in advanced cancers. The method was immunoSEQ multiplex PCR; TCRdb's version includes in-frame clones alone and lacks a portion of them. The sample records tens of thousands of clones, about nine tenths being singletons. The material sequenced was CD4+ or CD8+ T cells sorted from blood, taken in a trial of the OX40 agonist ivuxolimab. The receptors derive from an adult with an advanced solid tumor such as melanoma, head and neck, liver or kidney cancer.

This clone was recorded only once. The gene calls are TRBV11-3 and TRBJ1-3; D is uncertain. Germline V lookup: CDR1 SGHNT, CDR2 YENEEA. The CDR3 spans 15 residues. V dropped 3 bases and J dropped 1 base, with 10 bases sitting between them. Written as DNA, the CDR3 is TGTGCCAGCAGCTTCGCCGGGAAGTCTGGAAACACCATATATTTT. Protein: CASSFAGKSGNTIYF.

The chain uses TRBV7-2 and TRBJ2-1; a possible D gene is TRBD1 (5 bases). There are 14 residues in the CDR3. V lost 0 bases and J 7 bases, leaving 10 bases between the germline ends. Germline CDR1 reads SGHTA; CDR2 reads FQGNSA. Here the CDR3 DNA reads TGTGCCAGCAGCTTAGCGCTAGGGGTTAATGAGCAGTTCTTC. Amino acids: CASSLALGVNEQFF.

The chain combines TRBV2 with TRBJ1-1; weak D call: TRBD1 (6 bases). Trimming left V 6 bases short and J 0 bases short, with 14 bases between. Looked up from germline, CDR1 is SNHLY and CDR2 is FYNNEI. The CDR3 extends over 15 amino acids. CDR3 in amino acids: CASRRQAPMNTEAFF. The CDR3 DNA sequence: TGTGCCAGCAGACGACAGGCTCCCATGAACACTGAAGCTTTCTTT.

V is TRBV7-9 and J is TRBJ1-3; D is uncertain. V was cut by 5 bases and J by 4 bases, with 15 bases left in between. This CDR3 is built from 15 residues. In germline, CDR1 is SEHNR, CDR2 FQNEAQ (reference sequence). The CDR3 region has the DNA TGTGCCAGCAGCCCACCTTTTAGGCTCGGAAACACCATATATTTT. Translating it yields CASSPPFRLGNTIYF.

The chain combines TRBV2 with TRBJ1-1, with D unclear. Between the trimmed V and J ends, which lost 6 bases and 1 base, there was a span of 12 bases. Germline values: CDR1 SNHLY, CDR2 FYNNEI. The CDR3 sequence is 14 residues long. This chain's CDR3 is CASRLSGKNTEAFF. The CDR3 nucleotides read TGTGCCAGCAGATTATCGGGGAAGAACACTGAAGCTTTCTTT.

The J gene is TRBJ1-1, the V gene TRBV7-9; unclear D gene. CDR3 size: 12 residues. Germline CDR1 and CDR2: SEHNR and FQNEAQ (reference sequence). V shed 5 bases and J shed 6 bases, with 10 bases lying between them. The CDR3 coding sequence is TGTGCCAGCAGCCCCATAGGTGCTGAAGCTTTCTTT. It yields the protein CASSPIGAEAFF.

The chain links TRBV7-9 to TRBJ2-1; D gene unclear. Germline CDR1 SEHNR, CDR2 FQNEAQ (reference sequence). This CDR3 is built from 13 residues. Between the trimmed V and J ends, which lost 1 base and 0 bases, there was a span of 1 base. CDR3 in amino acids: CASSLVSYNEQFF. CDR3 DNA: TGTGCCAGCAGCTTAGTCTCCTACAATGAGCAGTTCTTC.

The genes are TRBV27 and TRBJ2-7; 7 nucleotides agree with TRBD2. This CDR3 region has 15 residues. Germline assignment: CDR1 MNHEY and CDR2 SMNVEV (reference sequence). With 6 bases clipped from V and 3 bases from J, the junction kept 11 bases outside the gene matches. CDR3 amino acids: CASRPTMGRDYEQYF. In DNA, the CDR3 is TGTGCCAGCAGACCTACTATGGGGAGGGACTACGAGCAGTACTTC.

V gene TRBV7-2 combines with J gene TRBJ2-3; no firm D call. The CDR3 extends over 14 amino acids. V lost 3 bases and J 6 bases, leaving 13 bases between the germline ends. The germline V gene has CDR1 SGHTA and CDR2 FQGNSA. CDR3 protein: CASSFYTVGDTQYF. CDR3 DNA sequence: TGTGCCAGCAGCTTTTACACTGTAGGGGATACGCAGTATTTT.

The J gene is TRBJ2-2, the V gene TRBV19; tentative D call: TRBD2 (6 bases). The CDR3 is 17 amino acids. Germline CDR1 and CDR2: LNHDA and SQIVND (reference sequence). Deletions cut 1 base from V and 1 base from J, with 13 bases between. CDR3 sequence (DNA): TGTGCCAGTAGTATAGTAAGTCGGAGGGTGAACACCGGGGAGCTGTTTTTT. Residues: CASSIVSRRVNTGELFF.

The chain couples TRBV6-5 to TRBJ1-1; a weak D match, TRBD1 (6 bases). From germline, CDR1 is MNHEY and CDR2 SVGAGI. Trimming removed 6 bases from V and 1 base from J, with 15 bases in between. The CDR3 totals 15 residues. The CDR3 coding sequence is TGTGCCAGCAGCCTAGACAGGACGAAGAACACTGAAGCTTTCTTT. Its translation is CASSLDRTKNTEAFF.

The chain employs TRBV19 and TRBJ1-5; D is undetermined. The CDR3 is 12 residues long. The germline V gene has CDR1 LNHDA and CDR2 SQIVND (reference sequence). Trimming took off 3 bases at V and 5 bases at J, with 5 bases between the two ends. The CDR3 coding sequence is TGTGCCAGTAGTATCTCCTATCAGCCCCAGCATTTT. It translates to CASSISYQPQHF.

The chain joins TRBV7-6 to TRBJ1-1, with 7 bases fitting TRBD1. Trimming at V came to 1 base and at J to 1 base, leaving 0 bases not matched to a gene. Germline V gene sequence: CDR1 SGHVS, CDR2 FNYEAQ. The CDR3 covers 14 residues. DNA of the CDR3: TGTGCCAGCAGCTTAGACAGGGGGAACACTGAAGCTTTCTTT. Protein product: CASSLDRGNTEAFF.

The chain has TRBV6-1 and TRBJ2-3; TRBD1 is a possible D gene (5 bases). Trimming removed 4 bases from V and 4 bases from J, with 12 bases in between. Germline values: CDR1 MNHNS, CDR2 SASEGT. The CDR3 sequence is 14 residues long. The CDR3 DNA sequence: TGTGCCAGCAGTGGACTCAGGGAACCAGATACGCAGTATTTT. Protein: CASSGLREPDTQYF.

The chain links TRBV2 to TRBJ1-1; tentatively, D is TRBD1 (6 bases). Germline assignment: CDR1 SNHLY and CDR2 FYNNEI. The CDR3 runs 15 residues. Trimming shortened V by 7 bases and J by 5 bases, and 20 bases separated the two germline ends. The CDR3 reads CASTEKKGGLTEAFF. In DNA form, the CDR3 reads TGTGCCAGCACCGAGAAGAAAGGGGGTTTGACTGAAGCTTTCTTT.

The gene calls are TRBV11-2 and TRBJ2-5; 8 bases line up with TRBD2. The ends lost 0 bases at V and 3 bases at J; junction bases unmatched: 3. CDR1 SGHAT and CDR2 FQNNGV come from the germline V gene. This CDR3 region has 15 residues. CDR3 nucleotides: TGTGCCAGCAGCTTAGAAGCGGGGGAGAAAGAGACCCAGTACTTC. Protein product: CASSLEAGEKETQYF.

A single count supports this clone. The V gene is TRBV5-1, the J gene TRBJ2-7; 7 bases are a match to TRBD1. CDR3 length equals 15 residues. The germline V gene has CDR1 SGHRS and CDR2 YFSETQ. The junction had 3 bases not matched to a gene; V was cut back by 0 bases and J by 0 bases. Here the CDR3 DNA reads TGCGCCAGCAGCTTGGGGGGGACAGCCTCCTACGAGCAGTACGTC. It encodes CASSLGGTASYEQYV.

J is TRBJ1-1 and V is TRBV6-1; D gene unclear. V was pared by 8 bases and J by 9 bases, with 4 bases between. The CDR3 sequence is 8 residues long. CDR1 MNHNS and CDR2 SASEGT come from the germline V gene. The CDR3 loop reads CASEKAFF. The CDR3 nucleotides read TGTGCCAGCGAGAAAGCTTTCTTT.

The chain combines TRBV10-2 with TRBJ2-1; 10 nucleotides line up with TRBD1. Trimming removed 7 bases from V and 0 bases from J; junction bases left unmatched: 6. This CDR3 has 16 amino acids. Germline CDR1 and CDR2: WSHSY and SAAADI. The CDR3 coding sequence is TGCGCCAGCACCCTGGGACAGGGGAACTCCTACAATGAGCAGTTCTTC. As protein: CASTLGQGNSYNEQFF.

The V call is TRBV5-1, the J call TRBJ2-1, with D possibly matching TRBD2 (5 bases). This CDR3 region has 14 residues. Germline V gene lookup returns CDR1 SGHRS and CDR2 YFSETQ. Trimming removed 2 bases at V and 10 bases at J, with 16 bases between. For the CDR3, the DNA is TGCGCCAGCAGCTTAACAGTAGGTTCGGGGGAGCAGTTCTTC. This encodes CASSLTVGSGEQFF.

V and J are TRBV6-1 and TRBJ1-2; D may be TRBD1 (6 bases). The germline CDR1 and CDR2 sequences are MNHNS and SASEGT. The CDR3 covers 12 residues. Trimming pared 11 bases from V and 5 bases from J, leaving 15 bases between. CDR3 region: CALEGGAYGYTF. Written as DNA, the CDR3 is TGTGCCCTAGAGGGGGGCGCTTATGGCTACACCTTC.

V and J are TRBV5-1 and TRBJ1-1; the match to TRBD1 covers 7 bases. CDR1 is SGHRS, CDR2 YFSETQ, per germline. The junction had 8 bases not matched to a gene; V was cut back by 4 bases and J by 2 bases. The CDR3 covers 15 residues. This CDR3 reads CASSARDRVNTEAFF. The DNA for the CDR3 is TGCGCCAGCAGCGCTAGAGACAGGGTCAACACTGAAGCTTTCTTT.

The chain is built from TRBV7-9 and TRBJ1-6; no firm D call. This CDR3 is built from 12 residues. Germline V gives CDR1 SEHNR, CDR2 FQNEAQ (reference sequence). V was clipped by 2 bases and J by 9 bases, with 5 bases between them. CDR3 amino acids: CASSLRGSPLHF. The DNA of the CDR3 is TGTGCCAGCAGCTTAAGAGGTTCACCCCTCCACTTT. Supplemented by reference TRBV7-9 and TRBJ1-6, the full variable domain reads DTGVSQNPRHKITKRGQNVTFRCDPISEHNRLYWYRQTLGQGPEFLTYFQNEAQLEKSRLLSDRFSAERPKGSFSTLEIQRTEQGDSAMYLCASSLRGSPLHFGNGTRLTVT.

The chain joins TRBV18 to TRBJ1-2, with 7 bases aligning to TRBD1. J gave up 7 bases and V 2 bases, and 4 bases lay outside the gene matches. CDR3 length: 13 residues. Per germline, CDR1 KGHSH and CDR2 LQKENI. The CDR3 region is CASSPEAGGGYTF. The CDR3 DNA sequence: TGTGCCAGCTCACCAGAAGCAGGGGGTGGCTACACCTTC.

The chain links TRBV27 to TRBJ1-1; D may be TRBD1 (6 bases). CDR1 is MNHEY, CDR2 SMNVEV, per germline (reference sequence). Trimming left V 5 bases short and J 4 bases short, with 14 bases between. The CDR3 sequence is 14 residues long. CDR3 region: CASSPRGGGTEAFF. CDR3 DNA sequence: TGTGCCAGCAGTCCCCGGGGGGGCGGCACTGAAGCTTTCTTT.

The chain combines TRBV9 with TRBJ1-4; TRBD1 agrees at 11 bases. In germline, CDR1 is SGDLS, CDR2 YYNGEE. J gave up 3 bases and V 4 bases, and 11 bases lay outside the gene matches. The CDR3 is made up of 18 amino acids. CDR3 sequence reads: CASSRTGGGSIANEKLFF. CDR3 DNA: TGTGCCAGCAGCCGGACAGGGGGCGGAAGTATAGCTAATGAAAAACTGTTTTTT.